Listed below are T cell receptor beta chains from one sample, sequenced in a study of T cell responses to AZD1222 COVID-19 vaccine. Here immunoSEQ multiplex PCR was the method, and the copy in TCRdb shows in-frame clones only, minus some. This table holds about 130,000 clones, 94% found once. The source was peripheral blood, collected on day 0 of AZD1222 vaccination. The receptor set was obtained from an adult in good health. Each CDR3 is given with its conserved first and last residue. A D gene is named only where the DNA matches it firmly. Not all rows give a size; the values are once, few, many and, for expanded clones, a class.

v_gene	j_gene	len	abundance	d_gene	CDR3nt	CDR3aa
TRBV30	TRBJ1-1	14	.	.	TGTGCCTGGAGTGTAATGTTGTGGGGTACTGAAGCTTTCTTT	CAWSVMLWGTEAFF
TRBV2	TRBJ1-2	11	once	.	TGTGCCAGCAGTGGAGGGTATGGCTACACCTTC	CASSGGYGYTF
TRBV9	TRBJ1-2	13	.	.	TGTGCCAGCAGGTCGGGGACAATCTATGGCTACACCTTC	CASRSGTIYGYTF
TRBV28	TRBJ1-2	14	.	TRBD1	TGTGCCAGCAGTGGGTATGGGACAGGGGGTGGCTACACCTTC	CASSGYGTGGGYTF
TRBV7-2	TRBJ1-3	13	.	.	TGTGCCAGCAGCTCCCCACTAGGAAACACCATATATTTT	CASSSPLGNTIYF
TRBV14	TRBJ1-1	14	few	TRBD1	TGTGCCAGCAGCCGGACGGGACAGTACACTGAAGCTTTCTTT	CASSRTGQYTEAFF
TRBV11-2	TRBJ1-1	16	.	.	TGTGCCAGCAGCTTAGTCACTGGAAAAATGAACACTGAAGCTTTCTTT	CASSLVTGKMNTEAFF
TRBV5-1	TRBJ2-5	15	.	TRBD1	TGCGCCAGCAGACCCGGGACAGCCATACCAGAGACCCAGTACTTC	CASRPGTAIPETQYF
TRBV10-3	TRBJ1-5	13	.	.	TGTGCCATCACCTCAGGGTTCAATCAGCCCCAGCATTTT	CAITSGFNQPQHF
TRBV20-1	TRBJ2-5	11	.	.	TGCAGTGCCCAGGGTAGAGAGACCCAGTACTTC	CSAQGRETQYF
TRBV18	TRBJ1-5	14	once	TRBD1	TGTGCCAGCTCACCCGGACAGGGGTATCAGCCCCAGCATTTT	CASSPGQGYQPQHF
TRBV4-1	TRBJ2-1	18	.	.	TGCGCCAGCAGCCAACAGAACTTCAGGGGCGTCGGTATGGGTGAGCAGTTCTTC	CASSQQNFRGVGMGEQFF
TRBV28	TRBJ2-7	15	.	.	TGTGCCAGCAGTGAAGGGACGGCTAGCTCCTACGAGCAGTACTTC	CASSEGTASSYEQYF
TRBV5-5	TRBJ2-7	16	.	TRBD1	TGTGCCAGCAGCTTCCGTCGGACAGGGGTTTCCTACGAGCAGTACTTC	CASSFRRTGVSYEQYF
TRBV15	TRBJ1-4	14	.	.	TGTGCCACCAGCAGTTCCTACTCTAATGAAAAACTGTTTTTT	CATSSSYSNEKLFF
TRBV7-8	TRBJ2-7	13	.	.	TGTGCCAGCAGCTCGGACTATCGCGGAGAGCAGTACTTC	CASSSDYRGEQYF
TRBV5-1	TRBJ2-3	13	.	.	TGCGCCAGCAGCCCGGGGACTTCAGATACGCAGTATTTT	CASSPGTSDTQYF
TRBV3-1/TRBV3-2	TRBJ2-1	14	.	TRBD1	TGTGCCAGCAGCAAGAGACAGGGGGGCAATGAGCAGTTCTTC	CASSKRQGGNEQFF
TRBV27	TRBJ2-1	15	.	.	TGTGCCAGCAGTACCCCATACAGGGCGGGTGGTGAGCAGTTCTTC	CASSTPYRAGGEQFF
TRBV7-9	TRBJ1-5	15	.	.	TGTGCCAGCAGCTTAGATGGGCAGCCGAATCAGCCCCAGCATTTT	CASSLDGQPNQPQHF
TRBV5-4	TRBJ2-5	15	.	TRBD2	TGTGCCAGCAGCCACCCGGGACTAGGGACGGAGACCCAGTACTTC	CASSHPGLGTETQYF
TRBV4-1	TRBJ2-1	18	.	.	TGCGCCAGCAGCCGAAAGGGCCCGCGAGCGGAGTCCTACAATGAGCAGTTCTTC	CASSRKGPRAESYNEQFF
TRBV7-2	TRBJ2-2	14	.	.	TGTGCCAGCAGCGAGGGGGACAACACCGGGGAGCTGTTTTTT	CASSEGDNTGELFF
TRBV15	TRBJ1-2	15	.	.	TGTGCCACCAGCTTCGCCGGACAGACGTACTATGGCTACACCTTC	CATSFAGQTYYGYTF